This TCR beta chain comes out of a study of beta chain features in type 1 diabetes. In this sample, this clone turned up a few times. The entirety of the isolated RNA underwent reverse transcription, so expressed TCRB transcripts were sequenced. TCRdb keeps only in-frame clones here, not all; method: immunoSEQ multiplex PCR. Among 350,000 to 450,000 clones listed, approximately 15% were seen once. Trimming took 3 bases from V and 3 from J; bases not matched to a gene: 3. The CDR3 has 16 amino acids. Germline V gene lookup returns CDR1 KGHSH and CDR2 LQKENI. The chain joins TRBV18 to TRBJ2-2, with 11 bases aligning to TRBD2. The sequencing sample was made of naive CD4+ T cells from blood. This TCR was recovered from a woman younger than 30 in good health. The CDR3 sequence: CASSPPGLADTGELFF. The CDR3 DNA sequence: TGTGCCAGCTCACCTCCGGGACTAGCGGACACCGGGGAGCTGTTTTTT. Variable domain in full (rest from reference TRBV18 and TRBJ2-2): NAGVMQNPRHLVRRRGQEARLRCSPMKGHSHVYWYRQLPEEGLKFMVYLQKENIIDESGMPKERFSAEFPKEGPSILRIQQVVRGDSAAYFCASSPPGLADTGELFFGEGSRLTVL.